This TCR beta chain was retrieved from a study of T cell changes during pregnancy in multiple sclerosis. Some clones are missing from TCRdb's copy, which holds only in-frame ones; the method was immunoSEQ multiplex PCR. The data contain under 65,000 clones, 93% of them singletons. Trimming shortened V by 6 bases and J by 7 bases, and 19 bases separated the two germline ends. Germline CDR1 and CDR2: MNHEY and SMNVEV (reference sequence). This CDR3 contains 15 residues. The clonotype originates from a female donor with multiple sclerosis, enrolled in a pregnancy study. The sequenced sample was CD8+ T cells from peripheral blood mononuclear cells, obtained in the third trimester of pregnancy. The rearrangement joins TRBV27 to TRBJ1-5; D perhaps matches TRBD1 (5 bases). The CDR3 spells CASRRSSDIGQPQHF. DNA for the CDR3: TGTGCCAGCAGGAGGTCCTCGGACATAGGGCAGCCCCAGCATTTT.